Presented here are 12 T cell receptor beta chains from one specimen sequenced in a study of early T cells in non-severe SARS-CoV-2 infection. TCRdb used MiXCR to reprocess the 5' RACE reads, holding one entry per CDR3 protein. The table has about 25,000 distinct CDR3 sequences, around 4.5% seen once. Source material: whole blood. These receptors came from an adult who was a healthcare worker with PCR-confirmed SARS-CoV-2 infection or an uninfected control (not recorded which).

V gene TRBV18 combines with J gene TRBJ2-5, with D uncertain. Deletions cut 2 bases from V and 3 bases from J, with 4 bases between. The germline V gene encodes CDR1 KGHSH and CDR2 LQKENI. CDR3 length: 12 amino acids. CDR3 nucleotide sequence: TGTGCCAGCTCACCAAATGAAGAGACCCAGTACTTC. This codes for CASSPNEETQYF.

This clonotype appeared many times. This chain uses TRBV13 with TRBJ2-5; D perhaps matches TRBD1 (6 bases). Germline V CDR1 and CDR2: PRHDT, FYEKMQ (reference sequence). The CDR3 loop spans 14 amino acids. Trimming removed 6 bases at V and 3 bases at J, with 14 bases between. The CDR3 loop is CASRLMQGKETQYF. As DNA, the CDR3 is TGTGCCAGCAGGCTAATGCAGGGGAAAGAGACCCAGTACTTC.

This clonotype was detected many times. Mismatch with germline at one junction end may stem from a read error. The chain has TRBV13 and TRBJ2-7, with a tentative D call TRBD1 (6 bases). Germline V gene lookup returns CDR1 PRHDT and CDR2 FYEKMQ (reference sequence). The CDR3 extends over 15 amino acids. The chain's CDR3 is CASSLEQGSSSEQYF. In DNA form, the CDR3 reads TGTGCCAGCAGCCTCGAACAGGGCTCTTCCTCCGAGCAGTACTTC.

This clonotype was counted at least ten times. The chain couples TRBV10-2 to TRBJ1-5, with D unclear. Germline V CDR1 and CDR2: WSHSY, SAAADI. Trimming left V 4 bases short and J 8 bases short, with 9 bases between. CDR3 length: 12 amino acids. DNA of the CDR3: TGCGCCAGCAGTGTAATGGGCGAGCCCCAGCATTTT. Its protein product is CASSVMGEPQHF.

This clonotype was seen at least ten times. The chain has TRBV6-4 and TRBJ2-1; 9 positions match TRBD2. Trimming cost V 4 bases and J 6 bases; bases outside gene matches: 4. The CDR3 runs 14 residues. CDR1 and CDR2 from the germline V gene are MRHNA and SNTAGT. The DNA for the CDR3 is TGTGCCAGCAGTGTTGCGGGAGGGCGCAATGAGCAGTTCTTC. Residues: CASSVAGGRNEQFF.

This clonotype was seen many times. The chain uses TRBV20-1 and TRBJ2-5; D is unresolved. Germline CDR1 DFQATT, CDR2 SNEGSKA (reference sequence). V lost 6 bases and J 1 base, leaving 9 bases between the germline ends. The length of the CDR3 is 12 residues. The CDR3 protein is CSAGPTQETQYF. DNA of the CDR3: TGCAGTGCAGGGCCGACCCAAGAGACCCAGTACTTC.

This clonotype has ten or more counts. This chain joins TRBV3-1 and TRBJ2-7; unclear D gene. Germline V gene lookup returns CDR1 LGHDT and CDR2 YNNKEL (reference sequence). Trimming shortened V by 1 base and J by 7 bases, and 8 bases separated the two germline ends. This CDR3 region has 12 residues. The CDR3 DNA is TGTGCCAGCAGCCAAGTTGGCGGAGAGCAGTACTTC. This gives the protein CASSQVGGEQYF.

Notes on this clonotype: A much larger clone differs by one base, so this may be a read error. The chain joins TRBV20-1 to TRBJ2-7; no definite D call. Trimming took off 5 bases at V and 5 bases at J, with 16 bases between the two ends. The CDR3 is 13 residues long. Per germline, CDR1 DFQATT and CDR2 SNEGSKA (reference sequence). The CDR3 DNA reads TGCAGTGCTGGGGAACCGCAGGCCCACGAGCAGTACTTC. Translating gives CSAGEPQAHEQYF.

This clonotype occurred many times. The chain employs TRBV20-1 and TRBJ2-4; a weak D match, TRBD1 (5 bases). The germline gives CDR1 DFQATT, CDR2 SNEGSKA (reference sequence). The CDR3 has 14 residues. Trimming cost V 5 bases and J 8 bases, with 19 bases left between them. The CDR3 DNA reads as TGCAGTGCTCCAGGAGAAGGGGAAAACGACATTCAGTACTTC. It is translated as CSAPGEGENDIQYF.

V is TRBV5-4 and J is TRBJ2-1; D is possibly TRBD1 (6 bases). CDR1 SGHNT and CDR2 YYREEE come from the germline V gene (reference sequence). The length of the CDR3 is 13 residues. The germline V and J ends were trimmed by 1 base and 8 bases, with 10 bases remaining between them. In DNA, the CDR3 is TGTGCCAGCAGCTTGCCGACAGGCGATGAGCAGTTCTTC. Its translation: CASSLPTGDEQFF.

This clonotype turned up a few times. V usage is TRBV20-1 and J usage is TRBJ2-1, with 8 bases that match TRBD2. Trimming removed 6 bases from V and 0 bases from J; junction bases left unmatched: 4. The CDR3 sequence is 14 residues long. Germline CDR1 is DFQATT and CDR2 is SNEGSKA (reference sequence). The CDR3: CSAELADSYNEQFF. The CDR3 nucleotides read TGCAGTGCAGAACTAGCGGACTCCTACAATGAGCAGTTCTTC.

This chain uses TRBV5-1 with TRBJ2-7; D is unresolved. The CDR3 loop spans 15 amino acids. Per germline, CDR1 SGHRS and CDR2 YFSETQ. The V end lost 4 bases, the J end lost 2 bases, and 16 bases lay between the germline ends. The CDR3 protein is CASSPGAFRAYEQYF. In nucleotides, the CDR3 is TGCGCCAGCAGCCCGGGTGCCTTTCGCGCCTACGAGCAGTACTTC. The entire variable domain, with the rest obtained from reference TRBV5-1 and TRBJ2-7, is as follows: KAGVTQTPRYLIKTRGQQVTLSCSPISGHRSVSWYQQTPGQGLQFLFEYFSETQRNKGNFPGRFSGRQFSNSRSEMNVSTLELGDSALYLCASSPGAFRAYEQYFGPGTRLTVT.